Listed below are T cell receptor beta chains from one sample, sequenced in a study of blood T cell repertoires in COVID-19. This table comes from immunoSEQ multiplex PCR, and its TCRdb copy is limited to in-frame clones, with some not included. The sample holds some 330,000 clones, around 90% seen once. Sequencing was done on a sample of PBMCs or T cells enriched from blood (not recorded which). The origin of the receptors is a woman aged 25 to 45 who had recovered from COVID-19. CDR3s include the opening cysteine and the closing phenylalanine or tryptophan. A D gene is named only where the DNA matches it firmly. Only part of the rows carry a size: once, few, many, or a class if the clone is expanded.

V	length	J	size	D	DNA	CDR3
TRBV7-3	13	TRBJ1-1	once	NA	TGTGCCAGCAGCCCGGGACAGAACACTGAAGCTTTCTTT	CASSPGQNTEAFF
TRBV4-3	15	TRBJ2-2	NA	NA	TGCGCCAGCAGCCAAGTGAGGGATTTAACCGGGGAGCTGTTTTTT	CASSQVRDLTGELFF
TRBV27	13	TRBJ2-7	NA	NA	TGTGCCAGCAGTTTATTCGGCGGGTACGAGCAGTACTTC	CASSLFGGYEQYF
TRBV7-2	14	TRBJ2-1	NA	TRBD1	TGTGCCAGCAGCCGGACAGGGATATACAATGAGCAGTTCTTC	CASSRTGIYNEQFF
TRBV4-1	18	TRBJ2-5	NA	TRBD2	TGCGCCAGCAGCCAAGGATCAGGACTAGCGGGAGGTCTGGAGACCCAGTACTTC	CASSQGSGLAGGLETQYF
TRBV11-1	15	TRBJ2-7	NA	NA	TGTGCCAGCAGCTCAACCCCCACAGGGTATAACGAGCAGTACTTC	CASSSTPTGYNEQYF
TRBV6-5	13	TRBJ1-4	once	NA	TGTGCCGGTTCTAGGGGGGGGTTTGAAAAACTGTTTTTT	CAGSRGGFEKLFF
TRBV4-2	15	TRBJ2-1	NA	TRBD1	TGTGCCAGCAGCCAAGTGGGACAGGTTTACAATGAGCAGTTCTTC	CASSQVGQVYNEQFF
TRBV4-3	15	TRBJ1-1	NA	TRBD1	TGCGCCAGCAGCCAAGATAGACAGGGGAACACTGAAGCTTTCTTT	CASSQDRQGNTEAFF
TRBV6-6	14	TRBJ1-1	NA	TRBD1	TGTGCCAGCAGTACAGGGGGCCGTAGGACTGAAGCTTTCTTT	CASSTGGRRTEAFF
TRBV5-6	15	TRBJ1-3	NA	NA	TGTGCCAGCAGAAATACAGGAAACTCTGGAAACACCATATATTTT	CASRNTGNSGNTIYF
TRBV6-2/TRBV6-3	15	TRBJ2-6	NA	NA	TGTGCCAGCAGCGACCTACGGGGGGCACCCCTCATCCTGACTTTC	CASSDLRGAPLILTF
TRBV5-6	13	TRBJ2-5	NA	NA	TGTGCCAGCAGCTTCCCAGGTCTGGAGACCCAGTACTTC	CASSFPGLETQYF
TRBV6-5	16	TRBJ1-3	NA	NA	TGTGCCAGCAGTTACTCGTGGCCGAACTCTGGAAACACCATATATTTT	CASSYSWPNSGNTIYF
TRBV24-1	13	TRBJ1-1	once	NA	TGTGCCACCAGTGATTGGACAAGCCCTGAAGCTTTCTTT	CATSDWTSPEAFF
TRBV18	15	TRBJ2-5	NA	TRBD1	TGTGCCAGCTCACCCGGGACAGGGACGCGCGAGACCCAGTACTTC	CASSPGTGTRETQYF
TRBV24-1	13	TRBJ2-7	NA	NA	TGTGCCACCAGTGCCAGGGCCTCCTACGAGCAGTACTTC	CATSARASYEQYF